This TCR beta chain was documented in a study of CD4 T cells in relation to SARS-CoV-2 and coronaviruses. Unexposed donor CD4+ T cells date from about 2011-2019, before the COVID-19 pandemic. After more than eight days of culture, CD4+ T cells were isolated. Fresh IL-2 medium replaced half the medium on days 3 and 7. Measured with immunoSEQ multiplex PCR; TCRdb has only the in-frame clones, and not every one. The table has roughly 20,000 clones, about 66% seen once. Of note for this clone: No antigen is known for it.

Sequencing was performed on CD4+ T cells from PBMCs, cultured in vitro. This clonotype was obtained from a human donor in good health.

The CDR3 reads CASSQGGTSLSRETQYF. CDR3 DNA sequence: TGTGCCAGCAGCCAAGGGGGGACTAGCCTTTCGAGAGAGACCCAGTACTTC. V and J are TRBV3-1 (or the pseudogene TRBV3-2) and TRBJ2-5; TRBD2 agrees at 9 bases. Per germline, CDR1 LGHDT and CDR2 YNNKEL (reference sequence). The CDR3 spans 17 residues. V trimming: 1 base; J trimming: 4 bases; junction bases outside the gene matches: 10.